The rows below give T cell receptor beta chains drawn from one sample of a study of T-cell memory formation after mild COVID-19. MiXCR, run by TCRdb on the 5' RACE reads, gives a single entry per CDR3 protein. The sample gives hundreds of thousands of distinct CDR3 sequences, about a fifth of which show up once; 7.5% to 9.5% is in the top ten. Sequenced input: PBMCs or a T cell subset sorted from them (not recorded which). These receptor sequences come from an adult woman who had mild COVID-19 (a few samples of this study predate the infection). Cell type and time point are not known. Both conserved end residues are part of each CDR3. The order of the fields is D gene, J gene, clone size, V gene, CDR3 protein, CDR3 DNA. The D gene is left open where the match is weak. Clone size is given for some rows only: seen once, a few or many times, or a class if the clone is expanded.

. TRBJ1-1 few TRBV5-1 CASSLGSGDTEAFF TGCGCCAGCAGCTTGGGCTCAGGGGACACTGAAGCTTTCTTT
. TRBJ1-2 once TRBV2 CASGRPNYGYTF TGTGCCAGCGGACGGCCGAACTATGGCTACACCTTC
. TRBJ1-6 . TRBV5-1 CASSLVQGVNSPLHF TGCGCCAGCAGCTTGGTGCAGGGTGTAAATTCACCCCTCCACTTT
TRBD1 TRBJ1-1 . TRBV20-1 CSAKPFSTGVSTEAFF TGCAGTGCTAAACCATTCAGTACAGGGGTCAGCACTGAAGCTTTCTTT
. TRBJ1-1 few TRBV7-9 CASSLVWPRTEAFF TGTGCCAGCAGCTTAGTATGGCCAAGGACTGAAGCTTTCTTT
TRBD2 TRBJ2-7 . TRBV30 CAWSIWSGVGEQYF TGTGCCTGGAGCATCTGGAGCGGGGTTGGCGAGCAGTACTTC
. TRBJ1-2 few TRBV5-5 CASRVPGQGRGYTF TGTGCCAGCCGCGTGCCGGGGCAGGGTCGTGGCTACACCTTC
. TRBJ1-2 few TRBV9 CASSSPANYGYTF TGTGCCAGCAGTTCCCCGGCTAACTATGGCTACACCTTC
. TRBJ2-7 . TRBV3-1 CASSQVSRRGREQYF TGTGCCAGCAGCCAGGTGTCCAGGCGGGGCCGGGAGCAGTACTTC
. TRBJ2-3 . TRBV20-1 CSAEPGDTQYF TGCAGTGCCGAACCCGGAGATACGCAGTATTTT
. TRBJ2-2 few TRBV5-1 CASSLVDGELFF TGCGCCAGCAGCTTGGTGGACGGGGAGCTGTTTTTT
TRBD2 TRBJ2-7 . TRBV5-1 CASSLAGGRASYEQYF TGCGCCAGCAGCTTGGCCGGGGGGAGGGCCTCCTACGAGCAGTACTTC
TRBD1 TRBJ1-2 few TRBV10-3 CATQSTSETGSPGYTF TGTGCCACCCAAAGTACGTCCGAGACAGGGTCTCCCGGCTACACCTTC
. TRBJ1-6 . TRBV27 CASSVGAWGSPLHF TGTGCCAGCAGTGTAGGGGCCTGGGGTTCACCCCTCCACTTT
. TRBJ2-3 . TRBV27 CASSFIGQRTDTQYF TGTGCCAGCAGTTTTATTGGGCAGCGCACAGATACGCAGTATTTT
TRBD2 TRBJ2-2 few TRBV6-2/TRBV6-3 CASARLARSTGELFF TGTGCCAGCGCTCGACTAGCACGGTCCACCGGGGAGCTGTTTTTT
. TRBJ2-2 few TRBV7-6 CASSPGGGFAGELFF TGTGCCAGCAGCCCAGGGGGGGGTTTCGCCGGGGAGCTGTTTTTT
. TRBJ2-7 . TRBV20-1 CSAREQGRYEQYF TGCAGTGCTCGGGAGCAGGGGCGATACGAGCAGTACTTC
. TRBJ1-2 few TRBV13 CASSLKGLSNYGYTF TGTGCCAGCAGCTTAAAAGGGCTCTCTAACTATGGCTACACCTTC
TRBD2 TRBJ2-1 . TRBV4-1 CASSQVGLSGGTYNEQFF TGCGCCAGCAGCCAAGTTGGTCTCAGCGGGGGGACCTACAATGAGCAGTTCTTC
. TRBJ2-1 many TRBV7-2 CASSLGGATNEQFF TGTGCCAGCAGCTTAGGTGGGGCAACGAATGAGCAGTTCTTC
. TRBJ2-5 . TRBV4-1 CASSQTDGGETQYF TGCGCCAGCAGCCAGACGGACGGGGGTGAGACCCAGTACTTC
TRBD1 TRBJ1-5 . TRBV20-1 CSASMPGGMGNQPQHF TGCAGTGCTAGTATGCCAGGGGGCATGGGCAATCAGCCCCAGCATTTT
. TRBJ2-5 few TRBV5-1 CASSYGQTQETQYF TGCGCCAGCAGCTATGGACAGACCCAAGAGACCCAGTACTTC
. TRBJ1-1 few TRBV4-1 CASSQEPPGGVNTEAFF TGCGCCAGCAGCCAAGAACCCCCTGGCGGAGTGAACACTGAAGCTTTCTTT
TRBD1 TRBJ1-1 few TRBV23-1 CARRTGLWTEAFF TGCGCCAGAAGGACAGGTCTCTGGACTGAAGCTTTCTTT
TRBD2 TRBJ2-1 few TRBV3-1 CASSSLPGLAGAEQFF TGTGCCAGCAGCTCGCTTCCGGGACTAGCGGGGGCGGAGCAGTTCTTC
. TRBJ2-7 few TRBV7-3 CASSSGTTIYEQYF TGTGCCAGCAGCTCCGGGACAACAATCTACGAGCAGTACTTC
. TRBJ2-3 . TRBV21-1 CAKRQGAQTATSTDTQYF TGTGCCAAACGACAGGGGGCCCAAACCGCCACTAGCACAGATACGCAGTATTTT
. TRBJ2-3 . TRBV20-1 CSAERRGGQRYTDTQYF TGCAGTGCCGAGAGGAGGGGGGGGCAAAGATACACAGATACGCAGTATTTT
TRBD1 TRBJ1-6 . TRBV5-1 CASSLGQGSIPLHF TGCGCCAGCAGCTTGGGACAGGGTTCGATTCCCCTCCACTTT
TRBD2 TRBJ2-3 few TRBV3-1 CASSQTSGKEYF TGTGCCAGCAGCCAAACTAGCGGGAAGGAGTATTTT
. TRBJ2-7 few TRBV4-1 CASSLLGLTAYEQYF TGCGCCAGCAGCCTACTGGGACTGACGGCCTACGAGCAGTACTTC
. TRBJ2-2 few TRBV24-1 CATIAENTGELFF TGTGCCACCATTGCGGAGAACACCGGGGAGCTGTTTTTT
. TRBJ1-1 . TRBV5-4 CASIPTDRNTEAFF TGTGCCAGCATCCCTACGGACAGGAACACTGAAGCTTTCTTT
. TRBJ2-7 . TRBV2 CASSDPGTTSYEQYF TGTGCCAGCAGCGACCCCGGGACCACCTCCTACGAGCAGTACTTC
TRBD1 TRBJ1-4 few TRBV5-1 CASSLSGQDNEKLFF TGCGCCAGCAGCTTGTCGGGACAGGATAATGAAAAACTGTTTTTT
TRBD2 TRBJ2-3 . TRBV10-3 CAIRDTSGTYTDTQYF TGTGCCATCAGGGACACTAGCGGGACTTACACAGATACGCAGTATTTT
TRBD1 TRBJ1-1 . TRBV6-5 CASSWGQTNSEAFF TGTGCCAGCAGTTGGGGACAGACGAACTCTGAAGCTTTCTTT
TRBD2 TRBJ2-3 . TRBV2 CASSGLAGESNTQYF TGTGCCAGCAGCGGACTAGCGGGGGAAAGCAATACGCAGTATTTT
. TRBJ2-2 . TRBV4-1 CASSPWKDTGELFF TGCGCCAGCAGCCCATGGAAGGACACCGGGGAGCTGTTTTTT
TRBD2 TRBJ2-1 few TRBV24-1 CATSPMAGETYNEQFF TGTGCCACCAGTCCCATGGCGGGGGAGACCTACAATGAGCAGTTCTTC
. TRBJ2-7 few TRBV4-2 CASSQAGGGYEQYF TGTGCCAGCAGCCAAGCCGGGGGCGGCTACGAGCAGTACTTC
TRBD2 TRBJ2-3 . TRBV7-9 CASSLGTGGPVDTQYF TGTGCCAGCAGCTTAGGTACGGGAGGGCCCGTGGATACGCAGTATTTT
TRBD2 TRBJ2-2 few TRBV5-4 CASGSGQHTGELFF TGTGCCAGCGGTAGCGGGCAGCACACCGGGGAGCTGTTTTTT
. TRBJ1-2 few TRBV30 CAWTLFRDGYTF TGTGCCTGGACGCTATTCAGGGACGGCTACACCTTC
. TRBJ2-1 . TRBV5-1 CASSLDPPSQEQFF TGCGCCAGCAGCTTGGATCCACCCAGCCAAGAGCAGTTCTTC
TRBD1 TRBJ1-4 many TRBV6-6 CASRPRQGRVEKLFF TGTGCCAGCAGACCCCGACAGGGTCGGGTTGAAAAACTGTTTTTT
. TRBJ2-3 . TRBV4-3 CASSQDSPSDTQYF TGCGCCAGCAGCCAAGATTCCCCCTCAGATACGCAGTATTTT
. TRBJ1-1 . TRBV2 CASTSSTGNTEAFF TGTGCCAGCACTTCGTCGACGGGGAACACTGAAGCTTTCTTT
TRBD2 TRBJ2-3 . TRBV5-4 CASSPILSGGPTDTQYF TGTGCCAGCAGCCCCATCCTTAGCGGGGGGCCTACAGATACGCAGTATTTT
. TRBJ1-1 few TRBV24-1 CATRAGTLKDTEAFF TGTGCCACCAGGGCAGGGACCCTGAAGGACACTGAAGCTTTCTTT
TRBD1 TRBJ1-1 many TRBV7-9 CASSITGGWTEAFF TGTGCCAGCAGCATTACAGGGGGATGGACTGAAGCTTTCTTT
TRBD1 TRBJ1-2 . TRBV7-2 CASSLPPWDSYGYTF TGTGCCAGCAGCTTACCCCCCTGGGACAGCTATGGCTACACCTTC
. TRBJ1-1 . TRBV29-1 CSVRTGKRADTEAFF TGCAGCGTTCGCACAGGGAAGAGGGCTGACACTGAAGCTTTCTTT
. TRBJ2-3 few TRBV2 CASEDSTDTQYF TGTGCCAGCGAGGACAGCACGGATACGCAGTATTTT
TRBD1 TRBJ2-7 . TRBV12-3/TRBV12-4 CASSPGTGNLPRYF TGTGCCAGCAGCCCCGGGACAGGTAACTTACCACGGTACTTC
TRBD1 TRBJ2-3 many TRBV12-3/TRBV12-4 CASSLGDRSQYF TGTGCCAGCAGTTTGGGGGACAGGTCTCAGTATTTT
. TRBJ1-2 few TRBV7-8 CASSPRAGRKGYTF TGTGCCAGCAGCCCTAGAGCAGGGAGGAAAGGCTACACCTTC
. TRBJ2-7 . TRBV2 CASSEGGGDEQYF TGTGCCAGCAGTGAAGGTGGGGGCGACGAGCAGTACTTC